Presented here are 22 T cell receptor beta chains from one specimen sequenced in a study of T cell repertoires in cytomegalovirus infection (dated by TCRdb to between 2018 and 2020). The sequencer listed for this sample is Illumina HiSeq 1500. The public sequencing data were trimmed at Q25 with fastp and processed into clonotypes with MiXCR by TCRdb, which kept only in-frame beta chains. Entries are consolidated by CDR3 protein sequence, retaining the most common genes and DNA. The sample contains roughly 150,000 distinct CDR3 sequences, under 20% of them found a single time. The biggest ten clones account for about 19% of the sample. The sequenced material came from CD8+ T cells from PBMCs. These receptors came from a human donor in good health (CMV status not recorded). Some clones in this sample may be carry-over from other donors' samples.

In its sample, this clonotype was seen a few times. The V gene is TRBV29-1, the J gene TRBJ2-5; 7 bases are a match to TRBD1. In germline, CDR1 is SQVTM, CDR2 ANQGSEA. With V trimmed by 1 base and J by 4 bases, 6 bases remained unmatched. This CDR3 has 14 residues. The chain's CDR3 is CSVEGGGEAETQYF. The CDR3 DNA reads TGCAGCGTTGAAGGAGGGGGCGAAGCAGAGACCCAGTACTTC.

This clonotype has just a few counts. The J gene is TRBJ2-2, the V gene TRBV7-8, with D tentatively TRBD1 (6 bases). With 3 bases removed from V and 0 bases from J, the gap between germline ends came to 20 bases. This CDR3 region has 19 residues. Germline values: CDR1 SGHVS, CDR2 FQNEAQ. Here the CDR3 reads CASSFFGMFGTTNTGELFF. CDR3 coding DNA: TGTGCCAGCAGCTTTTTCGGGATGTTTGGGACAACGAACACCGGGGAGCTGTTTTTT. Looking up the rest from reference TRBV7-8 and TRBJ2-2 gives the full variable domain: GAGVSQSPRYKVAKRGQDVALRCDPISGHVSLFWYQQALGQGPEFLTYFQNEAQLDKSGLPSDRFFAERPEGSVSTLKIQRTQQEDSAVYLCASSFFGMFGTTNTGELFFGEGSRLTVL.

This clonotype was counted between two and nine times. V is TRBV12-3 or TRBV12-4 and J is TRBJ1-3; D gene unclear. The CDR3 sequence is 15 residues long. V dropped 6 bases and J dropped 2 bases, with 14 bases sitting between them. As DNA, the CDR3 is TGTGCCAGCAGCCCCTTGGACTTAACTGGAAACACCATATATTTT. Its protein product is CASSPLDLTGNTIYF.

The rearrangement joins TRBV7-4 to TRBJ2-7; 8 nucleotides line up with TRBD1. This CDR3 has 15 residues. Looked up from germline, CDR1 is SGHVT and CDR2 is SQSDAQ. The junction had 12 bases not matched to a gene; V was cut back by 5 bases and J by 6 bases. CDR3: CASSDSGTGPTEQYF. The DNA for the CDR3 is TGTGCCAGCAGCGACTCCGGGACAGGTCCCACCGAGCAGTACTTC.

This chain connects TRBV7-2 to TRBJ2-5; 7 nucleotides align to TRBD1. Trimming took 2 bases from V and 1 from J; bases not matched to a gene: 4. The CDR3 loop spans 15 amino acids. Germline V gives CDR1 SGHTA, CDR2 FQGNSA. CDR3 in DNA: TGTGCCAGCAGCTTAAGTGACAGGGCCCAAGAGACCCAGTACTTC. It encodes CASSLSDRAQETQYF. Complete variable domain (other parts from reference TRBV7-2 and TRBJ2-5): GAGVSQSPSNKVTEKGKDVELRCDPISGHTALYWYRQSLGQGLEFLIYFQGNSAPDKSGLPSDRFSAERTGGSVSTLTIQRTQQEDSAVYLCASSLSDRAQETQYFGPGTRLLVL.

This clonotype has just a few counts. The rearrangement links TRBV12-3 or TRBV12-4 to TRBJ1-1; D is uncertain. This CDR3 has 16 residues. V was clipped by 6 bases and J by 0 bases, with 17 bases between them. In nucleotides, the CDR3 is TGTGCCAGCAGCCCTGGGAGAACATTGATGAACACTGAAGCTTTCTTT. This translates into CASSPGRTLMNTEAFF.

The sample holds a few counts of this clonotype. This chain joins TRBV4-1 and TRBJ1-5; D is undetermined. There are 16 residues in the CDR3. Germline V CDR1 and CDR2: MGHRA, YSYEKL. V was shortened by 0 bases and J by 1 base, with 10 bases between the two germline ends. The CDR3 is CASSQEPGKSNQPQHF. For the CDR3, the DNA is TGCGCCAGCAGCCAAGAGCCCGGCAAGAGCAATCAGCCCCAGCATTTT.

This chain joins TRBV28 and TRBJ2-4; no clear D. The V gene lost 2 bases and the J gene lost 6 bases, with 11 bases spanning the gap. This CDR3 is built from 14 residues. Germline V gene sequence: CDR1 MDHEN, CDR2 SYDVKM. The CDR3 DNA is TGTGCCAGCAGTTTAGATCAATGGGGAAACATTCAGTACTTC. Its protein product is CASSLDQWGNIQYF. Full variable domain (missing parts from reference TRBV28 and TRBJ2-4): DVKVTQSSRYLVKRTGEKVFLECVQDMDHENMFWYRQDPGLGLRLIYFSYDVKMKEKGDIPEGYSVSREKKERFSLILESASTNQTSMYLCASSLDQWGNIQYFGAGTRLSVL.

This clonotype was seen at least ten times. V and J are TRBV7-2 and TRBJ2-5; tentative D call: TRBD2 (5 bases). Germline-derived CDR1 and CDR2 are SGHTA and FQGNSA. The germline V and J ends were trimmed by 2 bases and 2 bases, with 15 bases remaining between them. The CDR3 spans 16 residues. CDR3 in amino acids: CASSLRAIRLQETQYF. In DNA form, the CDR3 reads TGTGCCAGCAGCTTAAGGGCGATCAGACTACAAGAGACCCAGTACTTC.

The V gene is TRBV7-3, the J gene TRBJ2-6; TRBD1 might be the D (6 bases). V was trimmed by 5 bases and J by 7 bases, leaving 12 bases between them. This CDR3 contains 14 residues. Germline lookup yields CDR1 SGHTA and CDR2 FQGTGA. The chain's CDR3 is CASSMGAGANVLTF. The CDR3 DNA follows: TGTGCCAGCAGCATGGGGGCCGGAGCCAACGTCCTGACTTTC.

This clonotype counts as medium-sized. The chain combines TRBV11-2 with TRBJ2-5, with 11 bases fitting TRBD1. The CDR3 runs 16 residues. Germline CDR1 reads SGHAT; CDR2 reads FQNNGV. The V and J ends lost 4 bases and 5 bases, in that order; junction bases with no gene match: 9. This chain's CDR3 is CASSSAPGQGGETQYF. DNA of the CDR3: TGTGCCAGCAGCTCAGCCCCGGGACAGGGGGGGGAGACCCAGTACTTC. The full variable domain, with the rest looked up from reference TRBV11-2 and TRBJ2-5, is EAGVAQSPRYKIIEKRQSVAFWCNPISGHATLYWYQQILGQGPKLLIQFQNNGVVDDSQLPKDRFSAERLKGVDSTLKIQPAKLEDSAVYLCASSSAPGQGGETQYFGPGTRLLVL.

This clonotype was detected only a few times. The rearrangement uses TRBV6-5 and TRBJ2-1; unclear D gene. CDR1 and CDR2 from the germline V gene are MNHEY and SVGAGI. The CDR3 contains 15 residues. Trimming stripped 5 bases from V and 4 bases from J, with 15 bases between. The CDR3 spells CASSTPREEYNEQFF. CDR3 DNA sequence: TGTGCCAGCAGTACCCCCCGTGAGGAGTACAATGAGCAGTTCTTC.

The table lists this clonotype with many counts. The chain joins TRBV7-2 to TRBJ2-7, with D possibly called TRBD1 or TRBD2 (6 bases each). CDR3 size: 12 residues. V was pared by 7 bases and J by 6 bases, with 13 bases between. Germline V lookup: CDR1 SGHTA, CDR2 FQGNSA. The CDR3 loop is CASTPGGPEQYF. The DNA of the CDR3 is TGTGCCAGCACCCCTGGGGGGCCCGAGCAGTACTTC.

The chain recombines TRBV7-2 with TRBJ2-6, with 7 bases that match TRBD1. The V segment lost 5 bases and the J segment 2 bases; nucleotides outside the gene matches: 12. The CDR3 spans 18 residues. Germline V lookup: CDR1 SGHTA, CDR2 FQGNSA. This CDR3 reads CASSINRGIGTGANVLTF. CDR3 DNA sequence: TGTGCCAGCAGCATAAACAGGGGCATAGGGACTGGGGCCAACGTCCTGACTTTC.

This clonotype was counted between two and nine times. This sequence joins TRBV7-2 and TRBJ2-5, with TRBD2 matching over 7 bases. Trimming took 3 bases from V and 3 from J; bases not matched to a gene: 4. Looked up from germline, CDR1 is SGHTA and CDR2 is FQGNSA. CDR3 length: 14 amino acids. This CDR3 reads CASSFVRGEETQYF. CDR3 DNA: TGTGCCAGCAGCTTTGTACGGGGGGAAGAGACCCAGTACTTC.

The chain joins TRBV10-3 to TRBJ2-1; unclear D gene. V was trimmed by 3 bases and J by 0 bases, leaving 9 bases between them. Germline V gene lookup returns CDR1 ENHRY and CDR2 SYGVKD. The CDR3 consists of 15 residues. CDR3 coding DNA: TGTGCCATCAGTGATGGCGAGAGCTCCTACAATGAGCAGTTCTTC. It translates to CAISDGESSYNEQFF.

The rearrangement uses TRBV6-5 and TRBJ1-1; 7 nucleotides line up with TRBD1. CDR3 length: 15 amino acids. Germline assignment: CDR1 MNHEY and CDR2 SVGAGI. V lost 6 bases, J lost 0 bases, and 7 bases stayed unmatched. This CDR3 is CASREWDSMNTEAFF. The CDR3 bases are TGTGCCAGCAGAGAGTGGGACAGCATGAACACTGAAGCTTTCTTT.

The rearrangement joins TRBV7-6 to TRBJ1-4; the match to TRBD1 covers 7 bases. The CDR3 is made up of 14 amino acids. J lost 3 bases, V lost 6 bases, and 4 bases had no gene match. The germline V gene encodes CDR1 SGHVS and CDR2 FNYEAQ. CDR3 protein: CASSWDSSNEKLFF. In DNA form, the CDR3 reads TGTGCCAGCAGTTGGGACAGTTCTAATGAAAAACTGTTTTTT. The whole variable domain, remainder taken from reference TRBV7-6 and TRBJ1-4, is GAGVSQSPRYKVTKRGQDVALRCDPISGHVSLYWYRQALGQGPEFLTYFNYEAQQDKSGLPNDRFSAERPEGSISTLTIQRTEQRDSAMYRCASSWDSSNEKLFFGSGTQLSVL.

The V gene is TRBV7-2, the J gene TRBJ2-2; 8 bases match TRBD1. V shed 3 bases, J shed 7 bases, and the junction held 7 bases outside the gene matches. CDR3 length: 15 amino acids. Germline loops: CDR1 SGHTA, CDR2 FQGNSA. The DNA of the CDR3 is TGTGCCAGCAGCTTTAGGGCAGGGGGCATCGGGGAGCTGTTTTTT. Its protein product is CASSFRAGGIGELFF.

The J gene is TRBJ2-7, the V gene TRBV7-2; D tentatively fits TRBD1 or TRBD2 (5 bases each). This CDR3 has 15 amino acids. The germline V and J ends were trimmed by 1 base and 3 bases, with 13 bases remaining between them. The germline V gene has CDR1 SGHTA and CDR2 FQGNSA. In DNA form, the CDR3 reads TGTGCCAGCAGCTTAGGTCTGGGGGTATTCTACGAGCAGTACTTC. Amino acids: CASSLGLGVFYEQYF.

This clonotype showed up just a few times. DNA for the CDR3: TGTGCCAGCACCCAAGGATCGGGATGGAAGACCCAGTACTTC. Protein product: CASTQGSGWKTQYF. The J gene is TRBJ2-5, the V gene TRBV27; tentative D call: TRBD2 (5 bases). The germline V gene encodes CDR1 MNHEY and CDR2 SMNVEV (reference sequence). V shed 7 bases and J shed 6 bases, with 18 bases lying between them. The CDR3 length is 14 residues.

A few counts support this clonotype. V usage is TRBV19 and J usage is TRBJ2-7; tentatively, D is TRBD2 (6 bases). The germline V gene encodes CDR1 LNHDA and CDR2 SQIVND (reference sequence). Trimming pared 2 bases from V and 1 base from J, leaving 9 bases between. The CDR3 sequence is 14 residues long. CDR3 protein: CASSITSNSYEQYF. The CDR3 DNA is TGTGCCAGTAGTATAACTAGCAATTCCTACGAGCAGTACTTC.